This T cell receptor beta chain was found in a study of cytomegalovirus exposure and HLA in healthy donors. General study points: Presence/absence analyses assumed roughly uniform sequencing depth across donors, which may not hold. The likely origin of a cluster of highly shared sequence variants was a sequencing artifact. When analyzed later, a missense DCLRE1C variant was found to be linked to TCR beta V- and J-gene trimming.

This CDR3 has 16 residues. The germline gives CDR1 SQVTM, CDR2 ANQGSEA. V shed 1 base and J 3 bases; nucleotides not matched to a gene: 10. Primers for the PCR totalled 60 Vbeta and 13 Jbeta. Only in-frame clones appear in the TCRdb table, and some are missing; sequencing was by immunoSEQ multiplex PCR. The repertoire includes about 140,000 clones, nearly 10% of them detected once, and approximately 1.9% sits in the top ten. Details on this clone: Its specificity is unknown.

V and J are TRBV29-1 and TRBJ2-7, with 9 bases matching TRBD1. This sequence originates from a man aged 50-59 years in good health and CMV-seronegative. The material sequenced was PBMCs. The CDR3 nucleotides read TGCAGCGTTGAAGGGACTCAGGGACAGGGCTTCTACGAGCAGTACTTC. It codes for CSVEGTQGQGFYEQYF.